The following is a TCR beta chain sequence with its context. This entry comes from a study of T cell responses to AZD1222 COVID-19 vaccine. Trimming took 3 bases from V and 4 from J; bases not matched to a gene: 6. The CDR3 sequence is 15 residues long. Germline V gene sequence: CDR1 MNHEY, CDR2 SMNVEV (reference sequence). Method: immunoSEQ multiplex PCR; TCRdb's copy keeps in-frame clones and lacks some. The sample contains 150,000 to 180,000 clones, roughly nine tenths of which appear only once. This chain connects TRBV27 to TRBJ2-5; 9 positions match TRBD2. This material consisted of peripheral blood, taken on day 0 of AZD1222 vaccination. This clonotype was obtained from an adult in good health. The CDR3 sequence is CASSLILAGIETQYF. The CDR3 coding sequence is TGTGCCAGCAGTTTGATCCTAGCGGGGATAGAGACCCAGTACTTC.